The clone carrying this T cell receptor (beta chain) has a handful of counts. No antigen is known for it. The V and J ends lost 4 bases and 2 bases, in that order; junction bases with no gene match: 12. Germline lookup yields CDR1 SGHRS and CDR2 YFSETQ. This CDR3 spans 16 amino acids. The data originate from a study of T-cell reconstitution after alpha-beta-depleted transplantation in children. Findings and caveats of the study: T-cell counts and diversity were attributed mostly to newly produced T cells one year after transplant. From surviving recipient T cells and thymic progenitors came the high day-60 TCRbeta diversity observed in some patients. Several hundred expanded graft clones reportedly gave rise to the alpha-beta T cells present about two months after transplant.

Unique molecular identifiers were built into the TCRbeta library. TCRdb ran MiXCR on the PCR reads and lists one entry per CDR3 protein. The sample has 440,000 or so distinct CDR3 sequences, 43% seen once. Specimen: PBMCs, collected before TCRalphabeta/CD19-depleted stem cell transplant. The receptor's source is a girl under 10 years old with aplastic anemia, due to receive a stem cell transplant. The gene calls are TRBV5-1 and TRBJ2-7; 7 bases line up with TRBD2. In DNA form, the CDR3 reads TGCGCCAGCAGCATTGGACTAGAGAGTACACCCTACGAGCAGTACTTC. This gives the protein CASSIGLESTPYEQYF.